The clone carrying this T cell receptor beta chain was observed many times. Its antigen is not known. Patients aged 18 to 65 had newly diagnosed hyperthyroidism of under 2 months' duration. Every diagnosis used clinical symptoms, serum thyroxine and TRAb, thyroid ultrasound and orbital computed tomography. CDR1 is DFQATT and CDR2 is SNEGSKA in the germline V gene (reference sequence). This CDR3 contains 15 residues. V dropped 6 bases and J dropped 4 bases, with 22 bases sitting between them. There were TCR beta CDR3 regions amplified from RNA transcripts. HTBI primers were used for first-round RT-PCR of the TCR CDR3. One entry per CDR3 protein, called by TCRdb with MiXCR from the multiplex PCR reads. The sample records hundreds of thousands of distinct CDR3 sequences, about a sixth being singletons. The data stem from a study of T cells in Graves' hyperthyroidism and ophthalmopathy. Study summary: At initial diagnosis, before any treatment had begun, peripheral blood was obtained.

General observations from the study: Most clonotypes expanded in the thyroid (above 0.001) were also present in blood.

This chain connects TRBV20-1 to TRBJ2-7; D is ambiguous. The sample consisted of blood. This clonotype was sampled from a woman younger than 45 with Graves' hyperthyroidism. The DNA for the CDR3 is TGCAGTGCCTCCAAGCCTACCAGTACGGATTACGAGCAGTACTTC. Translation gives CSASKPTSTDYEQYF.